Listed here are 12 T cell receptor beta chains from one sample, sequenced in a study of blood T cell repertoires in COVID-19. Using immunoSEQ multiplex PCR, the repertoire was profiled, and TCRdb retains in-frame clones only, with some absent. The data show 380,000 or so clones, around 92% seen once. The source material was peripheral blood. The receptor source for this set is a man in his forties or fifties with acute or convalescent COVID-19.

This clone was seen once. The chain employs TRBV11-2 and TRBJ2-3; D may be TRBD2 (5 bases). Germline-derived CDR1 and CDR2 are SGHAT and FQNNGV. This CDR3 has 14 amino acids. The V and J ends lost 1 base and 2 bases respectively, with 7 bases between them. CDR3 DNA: TGTGCCAGCAGCTTAGGGGGAGACACAGATACGCAGTATTTT. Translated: CASSLGGDTDTQYF. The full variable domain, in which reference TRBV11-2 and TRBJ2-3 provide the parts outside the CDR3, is EAGVAQSPRYKIIEKRQSVAFWCNPISGHATLYWYQQILGQGPKLLIQFQNNGVVDDSQLPKDRFSAERLKGVDSTLKIQPAKLEDSAVYLCASSLGGDTDTQYFGPGTRLTVL.

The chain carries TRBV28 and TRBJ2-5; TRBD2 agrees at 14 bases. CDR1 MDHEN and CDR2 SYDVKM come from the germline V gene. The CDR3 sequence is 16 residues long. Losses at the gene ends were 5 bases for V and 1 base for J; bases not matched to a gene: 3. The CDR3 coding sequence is TGTGCCAGCAGTCGGACTAGCGGGAGGTTCCAAGAGACCCAGTACTTC. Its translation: CASSRTSGRFQETQYF. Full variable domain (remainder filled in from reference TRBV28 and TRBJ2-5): DVKVTQSSRYLVKRTGEKVFLECVQDMDHENMFWYRQDPGLGLRLIYFSYDVKMKEKGDIPEGYSVSREKKERFSLILESASTNQTSMYLCASSRTSGRFQETQYFGPGTRLLVL.

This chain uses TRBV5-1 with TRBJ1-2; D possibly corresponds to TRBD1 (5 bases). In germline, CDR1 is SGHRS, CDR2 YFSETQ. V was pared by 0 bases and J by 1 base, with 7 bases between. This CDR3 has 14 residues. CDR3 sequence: CASSLDDSNYGYTF. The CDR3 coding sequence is TGCGCCAGCAGCTTGGATGACAGTAACTATGGCTACACCTTC. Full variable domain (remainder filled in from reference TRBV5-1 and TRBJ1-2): KAGVTQTPRYLIKTRGQQVTLSCSPISGHRSVSWYQQTPGQGLQFLFEYFSETQRNKGNFPGRFSGRQFSNSRSEMNVSTLELGDSALYLCASSLDDSNYGYTFGSGTRLTVV.

CDR3 in DNA: TGTGCCAGCCAGGGACAAACGAACACTGAAGCTTTCTTT. It translates to CASQGQTNTEAFF. The chain uses TRBV27 and TRBJ1-1, with TRBD1 as a possible D gene (6 bases). Trimming stripped 8 bases from V and 1 base from J, with 11 bases between. Germline CDR1 MNHEY, CDR2 SMNVEV (reference sequence). The CDR3 totals 13 residues.

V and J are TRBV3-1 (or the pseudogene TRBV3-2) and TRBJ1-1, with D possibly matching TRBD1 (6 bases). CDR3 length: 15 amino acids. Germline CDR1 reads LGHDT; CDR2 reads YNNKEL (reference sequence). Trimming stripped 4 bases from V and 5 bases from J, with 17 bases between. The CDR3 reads CASSPNWGGATEAFF. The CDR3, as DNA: TGTGCCAGCAGCCCTAACTGGGGGGGCGCAACTGAAGCTTTCTTT.

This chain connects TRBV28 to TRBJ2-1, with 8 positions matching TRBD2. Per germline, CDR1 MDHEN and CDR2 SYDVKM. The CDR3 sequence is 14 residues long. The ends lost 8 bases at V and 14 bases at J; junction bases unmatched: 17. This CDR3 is CASGRLANSPSEFF. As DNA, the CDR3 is TGTGCCAGCGGTCGACTAGCGAACTCCCCTAGCGAGTTCTTC.

CDR3: CASSLEPRDRGRGYTF. The CDR3, as DNA: TGTGCCAGCAGTTTAGAGCCTCGGGACAGGGGAAGAGGCTACACCTTC. The chain carries TRBV27 and TRBJ1-2; 10 nucleotides match TRBD1. Per the germline V gene, CDR1 is MNHEY and CDR2 is SMNVEV (reference sequence). Losses at the gene ends were 2 bases for V and 8 bases for J; bases not matched to a gene: 11. CDR3 length: 16 residues.

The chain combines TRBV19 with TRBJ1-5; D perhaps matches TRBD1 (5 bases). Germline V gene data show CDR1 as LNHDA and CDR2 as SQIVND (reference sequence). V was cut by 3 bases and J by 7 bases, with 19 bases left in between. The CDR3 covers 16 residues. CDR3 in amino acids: CASSMEAGYLPQPQHF. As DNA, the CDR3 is TGTGCCAGTAGTATGGAAGCAGGGTATCTCCCACAGCCCCAGCATTTT.

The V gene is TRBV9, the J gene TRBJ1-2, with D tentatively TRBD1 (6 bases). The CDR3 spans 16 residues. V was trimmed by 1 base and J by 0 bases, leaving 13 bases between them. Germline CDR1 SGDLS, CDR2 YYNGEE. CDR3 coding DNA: TGTGCCAGCAGCGTAAGCCCACAGGGAGCTAACTATGGCTACACCTTC. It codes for CASSVSPQGANYGYTF.

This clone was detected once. CDR3 in DNA: TGTGCCAGCAAACTAGCGAATCAAGAGACCCAGTACTTC. Its translation: CASKLANQETQYF. The J gene is TRBJ2-5, the V gene TRBV6-5; 7 bases match TRBD2. The CDR3 consists of 13 residues. CDR1 and CDR2 from the germline V gene are MNHEY and SVGAGI. J gave up 2 bases and V 7 bases, and 4 bases lay outside the gene matches.

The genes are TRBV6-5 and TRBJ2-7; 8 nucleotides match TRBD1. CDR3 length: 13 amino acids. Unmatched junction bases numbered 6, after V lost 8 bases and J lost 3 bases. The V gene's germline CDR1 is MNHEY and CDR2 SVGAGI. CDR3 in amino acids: CASGRTGSYEQYF. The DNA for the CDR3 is TGTGCCAGCGGCCGGACAGGGAGCTACGAGCAGTACTTC.

In DNA, the CDR3 is TGTGCCAGTAGTATCGGATTGGGACAGGGTTCTCAGCCCCAGCATTTT. Its protein is CASSIGLGQGSQPQHF. The V gene is TRBV19, the J gene TRBJ1-5; 9 bases match TRBD1. The germline V gene encodes CDR1 LNHDA and CDR2 SQIVND (reference sequence). V dropped 3 bases and J dropped 6; count of bases not matched to a gene: 9. The length of the CDR3 is 16 residues.